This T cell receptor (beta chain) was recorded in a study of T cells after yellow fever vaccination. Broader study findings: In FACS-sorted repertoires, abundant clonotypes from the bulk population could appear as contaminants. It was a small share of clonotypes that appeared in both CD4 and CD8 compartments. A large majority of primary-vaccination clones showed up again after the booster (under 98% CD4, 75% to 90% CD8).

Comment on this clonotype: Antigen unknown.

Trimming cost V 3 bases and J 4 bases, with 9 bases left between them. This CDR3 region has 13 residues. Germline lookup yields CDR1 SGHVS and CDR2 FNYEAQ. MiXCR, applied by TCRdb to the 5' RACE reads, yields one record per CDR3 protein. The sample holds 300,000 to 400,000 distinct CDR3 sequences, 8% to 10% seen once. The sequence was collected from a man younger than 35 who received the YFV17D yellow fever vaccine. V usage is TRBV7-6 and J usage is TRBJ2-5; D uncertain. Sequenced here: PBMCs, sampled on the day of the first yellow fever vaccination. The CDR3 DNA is TGTGCCAGCAGCTTCCACGACCTAGAGACCCAGTACTTC. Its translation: CASSFHDLETQYF.